The clone carrying this T cell receptor (beta chain) was observed many times. Antigen: not known. The data were taken from a study of breast tumors, draining lymph nodes, adjacent tissues. Breast cancer patients provided tissue from their axillary draining lymph nodes. V was cut by 1 base and J by 4 bases, with 11 bases left in between. The V gene's germline CDR1 is LNHNV and CDR2 YYDKDF (reference sequence). CDR3 length equals 15 residues. General observations from the study: Findings are consistent with lymph node origin and intratumoral expansion of most tumor T cells. That most tumor T cells come from lymph nodes remained unproven. Tumors had less TCR diversity than lymph nodes, more than nontumor tissue.

TCRdb processed the multiplex PCR reads anew with MiXCR; each CDR3 protein has one entry. The sample shows more than 200,000 distinct CDR3 sequences, about 30% of them seen only once. This receptor was obtained from a female donor with breast cancer. Some clones in this sample may be carry-over from other donors' samples. Source material: axillary lymph node tissue. This sequence joins TRBV15 and TRBJ1-3; no clear D. The CDR3 coding sequence is TGTGCCACCAGCAGAGTGCCAGCGCGGGGAAACACCATATATTTT. Translating it yields CATSRVPARGNTIYF. Supplemented by reference TRBV15 and TRBJ1-3, the full variable domain reads DAMVIQNPRYQVTQFGKPVTLSCSQTLNHNVMYWYQQKSSQAPKLLFHYYDKDFNNEADTPDNFQSRRPNTSFCFLDIRSPGLGDTAMYLCATSRVPARGNTIYFGEGSWLTVV.